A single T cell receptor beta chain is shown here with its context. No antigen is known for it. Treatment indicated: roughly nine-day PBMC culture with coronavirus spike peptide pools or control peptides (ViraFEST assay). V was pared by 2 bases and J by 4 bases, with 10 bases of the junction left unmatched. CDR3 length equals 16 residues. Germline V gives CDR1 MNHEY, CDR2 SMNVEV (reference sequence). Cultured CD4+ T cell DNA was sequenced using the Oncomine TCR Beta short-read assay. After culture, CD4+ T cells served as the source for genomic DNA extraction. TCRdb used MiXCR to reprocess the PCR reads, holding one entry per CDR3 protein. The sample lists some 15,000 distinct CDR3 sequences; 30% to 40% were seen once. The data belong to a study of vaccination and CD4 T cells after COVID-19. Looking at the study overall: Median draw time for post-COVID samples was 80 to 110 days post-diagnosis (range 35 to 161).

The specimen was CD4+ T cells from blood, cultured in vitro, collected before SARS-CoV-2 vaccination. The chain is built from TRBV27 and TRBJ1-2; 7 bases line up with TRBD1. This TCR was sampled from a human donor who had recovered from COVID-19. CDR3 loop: CASSLKGLGQSYGYTF. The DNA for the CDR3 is TGTGCCAGCAGTTTAAAGGGACTGGGACAGTCCTATGGCTACACCTTC.